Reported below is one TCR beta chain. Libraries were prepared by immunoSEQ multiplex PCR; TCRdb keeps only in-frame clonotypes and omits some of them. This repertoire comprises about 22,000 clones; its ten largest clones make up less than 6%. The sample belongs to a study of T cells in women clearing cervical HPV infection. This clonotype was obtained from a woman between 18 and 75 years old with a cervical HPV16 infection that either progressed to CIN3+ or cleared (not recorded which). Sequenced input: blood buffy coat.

The DNA read from the CDR3 is TGTGCCAGCAGTGGGGCAGCCCAGGTGGAGCCC. Translation: CASSGAAQVEP. The whole CDR3 protein reads CASSGAAQVEPQHF. The chain joins TRBV6-1 to TRBJ1-5; no reliable D call. Sequencing ends 3 residues short of the CDR3 end; the germline J gene provides the rest. Trimming left V 4 bases short and J 8 bases short, with 15 bases between. The CDR3 totals 14 residues. Germline CDR1 MNHNS, CDR2 SASEGT.